Listed below are T cell receptor beta chains from one sample, sequenced in a study of blood T cell repertoires in COVID-19. Generated by immunoSEQ multiplex PCR, the TCRdb table keeps only in-frame clones and is missing some. The table records some 290,000 clones, around four fifths of them present only once. The sample consisted of peripheral blood. All receptors derive from a man aged 55 to 70 who had recovered from COVID-19. CDR3s include the opening cysteine and the closing phenylalanine or tryptophan. The order of the fields is J gene, V gene, CDR3 protein.

>TRBJ2-7|TRBV7-2
CASSLAQGGHEQYF
>TRBJ2-2|TRBV4-2
CASSRSRGSGELFF
>TRBJ2-2|TRBV5-1
CASSLKEVPGGELFF
>TRBJ1-5|TRBV19
CASTSGRRTEYSNQPQHF
>TRBJ2-3|TRBV5-1
CASSAQMLRDRSTDTQYF
>TRBJ2-1|TRBV19
CASNGLAGNEQFF
>TRBJ2-7|TRBV3-1/TRBV3-2
CASSQGGLASYEQYF
>TRBJ1-2|TRBV19
CASRSSGRNYGYTF
>TRBJ2-3|TRBV18
CASTSTDTQYF
>TRBJ2-1|TRBV6-1
CASSDLGGSYNEQFF
>TRBJ2-7|TRBV12-3/TRBV12-4
CASRRERSQYF
>TRBJ1-6|TRBV2
CASRGTGGYNSPLHF
>TRBJ2-5|TRBV4-2
CASSQVASGGGGETQYF
>TRBJ2-1|TRBV6-4
CASSSTSGTSYNEQFF
>TRBJ2-3|TRBV6-5
CASSYGGSLTDTQYF
>TRBJ1-1|TRBV18
CASSPDMTNTEAFF
>TRBJ1-1|TRBV6-5
CASTRDGGSEAFF
>TRBJ2-6|TRBV5-1
CASSLGDSGANVLTF
>TRBJ1-2|TRBV29-1
CSVGLGGGGYTF
>TRBJ2-1|TRBV7-6
CASSSLAGSYNEQFF
>TRBJ2-5|TRBV18
CASSPVGSGSTETQYF
>TRBJ2-1|TRBV2
CASSVGQGNEQFF
>TRBJ1-3|TRBV2
CASKWTISGNTIYF
>TRBJ2-5|TRBV7-2
CASTPAGLAGGMETQYF
>TRBJ2-5|TRBV5-1
CASSLGGSPGETQYF
>TRBJ2-3|TRBV5-1
CASSLAGGQGAVTQYF